Listed below are T cell receptor beta chains from one sample, sequenced in a study of shared clonotypes between healthy human individuals. The method was immunoSEQ multiplex PCR; TCRdb's version includes in-frame clones alone and lacks a portion of them. This sample has about 470,000 clones, with roughly 77% found just once. The material sequenced was PBMCs. These receptors were taken from a woman aged 35 to 49 in good health. Some clones in this sample may be carry-over from other donors' samples. CDR3s include the opening cysteine and the closing phenylalanine or tryptophan. A D gene is named only where the DNA matches it firmly. A clone size is listed for some rows: how often the clone was seen (once, few, many), or a class if it is expanded.

abundance	v_gene	d_gene	j_gene	CDR3nt	CDR3aa
.	TRBV15	.	TRBJ1-4	TGTGCCACCAGCAGAGGAAGAACTAATGAAAAACTGTTTTTT	CATSRGRTNEKLFF
.	TRBV7-9	TRBD2	TRBJ2-7	TGTGCCAGCAGCTCCACCGGAAGGGACTATTCCTACGAGCAGTACTTC	CASSSTGRDYSYEQYF
.	TRBV4-1	.	TRBJ2-2	TGCGCCAGCAGCCAAGAAACGAGCCAGGCCACCGGGGAGCTGTTTTTT	CASSQETSQATGELFF
.	TRBV4-1	.	TRBJ2-3	TGCGCCAGCAGCCCCCTCTATCACTCTGGGAGCACAGATACGCAGTATTTT	CASSPLYHSGSTDTQYF
.	TRBV25-1	.	TRBJ1-2	TGTGCCAGCAGTGAACACGGCACGGGACTGGTAAACGGCTACACCTTC	CASSEHGTGLVNGYTF
once	TRBV6-1	.	TRBJ2-1	TGTGCCAGCAGATTGAGCGGCATCTACAATGAGCAGTTCTTC	CASRLSGIYNEQFF
.	TRBV5-4	.	TRBJ1-5	TGTGCCAGCAGCTTGGGGGGGGCGGTCAACCAGCCCCAGCATTTT	CASSLGGAVNQPQHF
.	TRBV10-3	TRBD2	TRBJ2-1	TGTGCCATCAGTGAGTCACTAGCGAACAATGAGCAGTTCTTC	CAISESLANNEQFF
once	TRBV28	TRBD1	TRBJ2-7	TGTGCCAGTAAAACAGGGGGCGACGCCTACGAGCAGTACTTC	CASKTGGDAYEQYF
.	TRBV27	TRBD2	TRBJ2-3	TGTGCCAGCAGCGCGATCCCTAGCGGGAGCACAGATACGCAGTATTTT	CASSAIPSGSTDTQYF
.	TRBV6-4	.	TRBJ2-2	TGTGCCAGCAGCCAAGACGGGACCGCCGGGGAGCTGTTTTTT	CASSQDGTAGELFF
.	TRBV7-6	.	TRBJ2-5	TGTGCCAGCAGCCAGAATCGACAGGGAGGAGAGACCCAGTACTTC	CASSQNRQGGETQYF
.	TRBV7-3	TRBD1	TRBJ2-3	TGTGCCAGCAGCTTAGGACAGGGTACGCAGTATTTT	CASSLGQGTQYF
.	TRBV28	.	TRBJ1-1	TGTGCCAGCAGTTTATCGGTCGCCCCCAGGACAGAAGCTTTCTTT	CASSLSVAPRTEAFF
.	TRBV27	.	TRBJ1-1	TGTGCCAGCAGTTTATCCGTTGTGAACACTGAAGCTTTCTTT	CASSLSVVNTEAFF
.	TRBV28	.	TRBJ1-5	TGTGCCAGCAGTTTATGGAGCCGAAATAGCAATCAGCCCCAGCATTTT	CASSLWSRNSNQPQHF
.	TRBV30	.	TRBJ2-1	TGTGCCTGGAGCCACTTCGGACAAGCCCGGACGGAGCAGTTCTTC	CAWSHFGQARTEQFF
.	TRBV30	TRBD1	TRBJ1-4	TGTGCCTGGAGTAAACAGGGGGAAAAACTGTTTTTT	CAWSKQGEKLFF
.	TRBV18	TRBD2	TRBJ2-2	TGTGCCAGCTCACAGACTAGCGGGAGTCGCACCGGGGAGCTGTTTTTT	CASSQTSGSRTGELFF
.	TRBV7-3	.	TRBJ2-5	TGTGCCAGCAGCTTAAGGGGACCCACCGGGGAGACCCAGTACTTC	CASSLRGPTGETQYF
.	TRBV21-1	.	TRBJ1-2	TGTGCCAGCAGCAAAGTAAGGGGGGCCCGTAGGTATGGCTACACCTTC	CASSKVRGARRYGYTF
.	TRBV20-1	TRBD2	TRBJ2-7	TGCAGTGCCGGGGGAGGGAACGAGCAGTACTTC	CSAGGGNEQYF
.	TRBV4-3	TRBD1	TRBJ1-1	TGCGCCAGCAGCTTTAGGACAGGGGGGGTCACTGAAGCTTTCTTT	CASSFRTGGVTEAFF
.	TRBV27	.	TRBJ1-1	TGTGCCAGCAGTTTCGGGGTAGATGATGAAGCTTTCTTT	CASSFGVDDEAFF
.	TRBV19	.	TRBJ1-5	TGTGCCAGTAGCGGGGAGGGGCTGAGCAATCAGCCCCAGCATTTT	CASSGEGLSNQPQHF
.	TRBV30	TRBD2	TRBJ2-7	TGTGCCTGGAGTTTCTTCCGGACTAGCGGGGGACTGTACGAGCAGTACTTC	CAWSFFRTSGGLYEQYF
.	TRBV30	TRBD2	TRBJ2-6	TGTGCCTGGAGGTTAGCGGGAGAAACTGGGGCCAACGTCCTGACTTTC	CAWRLAGETGANVLTF
.	TRBV7-9	TRBD1	TRBJ2-7	TGTGCCAGTCGAAGCAGGATCGGGACAGGGATTTACGAGCAGTACTTC	CASRSRIGTGIYEQYF
few	TRBV29-1	.	TRBJ2-3	TGCAGCTACACAACTCGCCACGGTAGCACAGATACGCAGTATTTT	CSYTTRHGSTDTQYF
.	TRBV5-4	TRBD2	TRBJ2-1	TGTGCCAGCAGCGATACTAGCGGGAGCGATGAGCAGTTCTTC	CASSDTSGSDEQFF